This T cell receptor (beta chain) was observed in a study of blood T cell repertoires in COVID-19. Study-wide background: Some COVID-19 samples were acute and others convalescent; all came from the United States, Italy and Spain.

Assay used: immunoSEQ multiplex PCR; TCRdb lists only in-frame clones, some missing. The data show 100,000 to 150,000 clones, roughly nine tenths seen once. V lost 7 bases, J lost 4 bases, and 13 bases stayed unmatched. There are 15 residues in the CDR3. Germline CDR1 MNHEY, CDR2 SMNVEV (reference sequence). During active infection, Seattle patients enrolled and were then monitored through disease. This sequence originates from a man aged 55 to 69 with COVID-19, enrolled during active disease. Sequenced material: peripheral blood. This chain uses TRBV27 with TRBJ2-7, with TRBD2 matching over 7 bases. CDR3 region: CASKHASAGTYEQYF. The CDR3 DNA is TGTGCCAGCAAACACGCTTCAGCGGGAACGTACGAGCAGTACTTC.